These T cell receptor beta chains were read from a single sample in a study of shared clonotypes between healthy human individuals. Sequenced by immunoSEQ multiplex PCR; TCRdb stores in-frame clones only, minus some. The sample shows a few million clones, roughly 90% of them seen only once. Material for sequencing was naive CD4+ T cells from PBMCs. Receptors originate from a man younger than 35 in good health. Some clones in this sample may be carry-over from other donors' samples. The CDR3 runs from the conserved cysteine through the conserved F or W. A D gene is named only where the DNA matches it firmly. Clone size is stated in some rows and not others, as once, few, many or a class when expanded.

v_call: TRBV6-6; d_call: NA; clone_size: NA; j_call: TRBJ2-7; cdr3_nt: TGTGCCAGTTCCCTTTCAGGGCCTCACTCCTACGAGCAGTACTTC; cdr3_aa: CASSLSGPHSYEQYF
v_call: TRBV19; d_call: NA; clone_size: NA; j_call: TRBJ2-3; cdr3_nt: TGTGCCAGTAGACAGGGTGGGAGCACAGATACGCAGTATTTT; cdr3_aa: CASRQGGSTDTQYF
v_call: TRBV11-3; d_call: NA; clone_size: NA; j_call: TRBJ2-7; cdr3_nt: TGTGCCAGCAGCTCTGACGGCACCTACGAGCAGTACTTC; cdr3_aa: CASSSDGTYEQYF
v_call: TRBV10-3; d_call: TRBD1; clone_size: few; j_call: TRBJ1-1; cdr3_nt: TGTGCCATCAGTGAGTCGGCGACAGGGGGCGCGGCTTTCTTT; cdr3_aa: CAISESATGGAAFF
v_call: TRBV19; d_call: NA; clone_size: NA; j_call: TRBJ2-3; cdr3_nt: TGTGCCAGTAGTCCCCGCCAAGCCACAGATACGCAGTATTTT; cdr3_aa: CASSPRQATDTQYF
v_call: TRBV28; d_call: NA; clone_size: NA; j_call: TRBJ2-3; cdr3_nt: TGTGCCAGCAGCTCCGTCTTAGGGGTACTCACAGATACGCAGTATTTT; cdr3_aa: CASSSVLGVLTDTQYF
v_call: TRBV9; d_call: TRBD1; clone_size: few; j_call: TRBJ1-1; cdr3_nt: TGTGCCAGCAGCGTAAGGACAGGGGGAACTGAAGCTTTCTTT; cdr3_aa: CASSVRTGGTEAFF
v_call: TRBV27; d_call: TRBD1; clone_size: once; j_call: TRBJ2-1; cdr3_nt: TGTGCCAGCAGTTCCAGGCCGGGACAGGGCTTATACGATGAGCAGTTCTTC; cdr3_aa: CASSSRPGQGLYDEQFF
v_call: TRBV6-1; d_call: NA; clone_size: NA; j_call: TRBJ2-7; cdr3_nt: TGTGCCAGCATGCCGCTGAGCTCCTACGAGCAGTACTTC; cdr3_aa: CASMPLSSYEQYF
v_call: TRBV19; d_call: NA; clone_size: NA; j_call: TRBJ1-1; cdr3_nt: TGTGCCAGTAGTGAACAGGCCGGGGGGACTGAAGCTTTCTTT; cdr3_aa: CASSEQAGGTEAFF
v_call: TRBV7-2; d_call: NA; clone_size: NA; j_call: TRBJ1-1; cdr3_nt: TGTGCCAGCAGCTCGACGATTCGAGACACTGAAGCTTTCTTT; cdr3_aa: CASSSTIRDTEAFF
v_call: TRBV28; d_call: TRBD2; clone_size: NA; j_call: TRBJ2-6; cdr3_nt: TGTGCCAGCAGATCTCCCGCGGGGGGGGCAAAGGACTCTGGGGCCAACGTCCTGACTTTC; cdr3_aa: CASRSPAGGAKDSGANVLTF
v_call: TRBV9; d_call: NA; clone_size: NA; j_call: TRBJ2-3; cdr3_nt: TGTGCCAGCAGCGTAGAAGCAGGAAGCACAGATACGCAGTATTTT; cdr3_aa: CASSVEAGSTDTQYF
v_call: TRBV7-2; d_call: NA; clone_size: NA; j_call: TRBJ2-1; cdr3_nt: TGTGCCAGCAGCTCGCTTATCCTTTACAATGAGCAGTTCTTC; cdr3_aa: CASSSLILYNEQFF
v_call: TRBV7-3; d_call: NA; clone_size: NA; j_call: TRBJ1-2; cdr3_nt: TGTGCCAGCAGCGGGGGACGGGGCTATGGCTACACCTTC; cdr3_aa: CASSGGRGYGYTF
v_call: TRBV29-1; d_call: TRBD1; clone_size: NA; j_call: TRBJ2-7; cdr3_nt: TGCAGCGTTGGGCGGACAGGGTATTCGGGTGGGGAGCAGTACTTC; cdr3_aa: CSVGRTGYSGGEQYF
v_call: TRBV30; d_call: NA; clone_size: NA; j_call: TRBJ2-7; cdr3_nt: TGTGCCTGGAGTGGGGGGACGTCCACCTACGAGCAGTACTTC; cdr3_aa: CAWSGGTSTYEQYF
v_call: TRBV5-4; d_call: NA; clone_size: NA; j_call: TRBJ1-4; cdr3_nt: TGTGCCAGCAGCACCCGGCGGGGAAATGAAAAACTGTTTTTT; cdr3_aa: CASSTRRGNEKLFF
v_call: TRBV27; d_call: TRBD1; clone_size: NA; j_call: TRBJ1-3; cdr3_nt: TGTGCCAGCAGTTCGATCGGGACAGGGGGAAACACCATATATTTT; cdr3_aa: CASSSIGTGGNTIYF
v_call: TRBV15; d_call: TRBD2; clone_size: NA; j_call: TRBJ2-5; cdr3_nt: TGTGCCACCAGCAAAGATTGGGCTAGCGGAGACCAAGAGACCCAGTACTTC; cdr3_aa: CATSKDWASGDQETQYF
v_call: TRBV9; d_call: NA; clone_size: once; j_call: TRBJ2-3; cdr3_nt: TGTGCCAGCAATCTAGCTGGCTCGGGGGGCAACATAGATACGCAGTATTTT; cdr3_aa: CASNLAGSGGNIDTQYF
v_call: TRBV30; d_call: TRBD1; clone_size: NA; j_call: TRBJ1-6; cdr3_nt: TGTGCCTGGCAGTCCGGGACAGGGAATTCACCCCTCCACTTT; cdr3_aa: CAWQSGTGNSPLHF
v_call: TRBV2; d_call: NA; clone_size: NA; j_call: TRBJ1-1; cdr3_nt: TGTGCCAGCAGTGACGGGAACATGAACACTGAAGCTTTCTTT; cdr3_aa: CASSDGNMNTEAFF
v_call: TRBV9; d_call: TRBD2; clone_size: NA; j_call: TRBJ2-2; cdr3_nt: TGTGCCAGCAGCGTGGCGGGACTAGCGGGCACCGGGGAGCTGTTTTTT; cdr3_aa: CASSVAGLAGTGELFF
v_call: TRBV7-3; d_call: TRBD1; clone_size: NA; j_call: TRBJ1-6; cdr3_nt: TGTGCCAGCAGCCCCTCGGGACAGGGGTCCCTCCACTTT; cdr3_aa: CASSPSGQGSLHF
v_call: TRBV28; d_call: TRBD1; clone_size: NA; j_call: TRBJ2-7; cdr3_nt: TGTGCCAGCAGGTCTACGGGACAGGGAGGTCACGAGCAGTACTTC; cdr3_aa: CASRSTGQGGHEQYF
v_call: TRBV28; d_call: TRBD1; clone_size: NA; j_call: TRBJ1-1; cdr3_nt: TGTGCCAGCAGTTCCCAGGGGGCTGGTCGAGCTTTCTTT; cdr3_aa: CASSSQGAGRAFF
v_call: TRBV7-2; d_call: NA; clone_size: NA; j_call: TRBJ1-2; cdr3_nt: TGTGCCAGCAGCTTAGTTGGCGGGCCAAGCGCTAACTATGGCTACACCTTC; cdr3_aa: CASSLVGGPSANYGYTF
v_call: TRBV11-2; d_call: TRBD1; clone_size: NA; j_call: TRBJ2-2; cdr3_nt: TGTGCCAGCAGTACCGGGACAGTGAACACCGGGGAGCTGTTTTTT; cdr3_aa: CASSTGTVNTGELFF
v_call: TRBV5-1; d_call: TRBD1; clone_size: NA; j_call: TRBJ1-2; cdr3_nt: TGCGCCAGCAGCTCAGGACAGGGTTACGGCTACACCTTC; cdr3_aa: CASSSGQGYGYTF
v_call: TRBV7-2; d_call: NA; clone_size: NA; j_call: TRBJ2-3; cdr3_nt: TGTGCCAGCAGCTTTTCTACGGGAGATACGCAGTATTTT; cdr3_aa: CASSFSTGDTQYF
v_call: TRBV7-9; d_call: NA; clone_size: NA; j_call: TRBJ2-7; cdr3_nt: TGTGCCAGCAGCCCAGGCTTCGTACGCTTGGAGCAGTACTTC; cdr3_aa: CASSPGFVRLEQYF
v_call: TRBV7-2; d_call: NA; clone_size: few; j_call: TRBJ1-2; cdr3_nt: TGTGCCAGCAGCTCATCATGGGGTATTATGGGTGGCTACACCTTC; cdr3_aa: CASSSSWGIMGGYTF
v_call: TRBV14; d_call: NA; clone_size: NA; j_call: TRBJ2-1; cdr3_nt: TGTGCCAGCAGCCAAGATAGGCGGAGCTCCTACAATGAGCAGTTCTTC; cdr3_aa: CASSQDRRSSYNEQFF
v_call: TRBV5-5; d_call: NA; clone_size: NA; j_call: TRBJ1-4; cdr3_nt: TGTGCCAGCAGCCTCATGCGGGCTGGGGATGAAAAACTGTTTTTT; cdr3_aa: CASSLMRAGDEKLFF
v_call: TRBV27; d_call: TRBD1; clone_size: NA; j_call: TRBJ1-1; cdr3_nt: TGTGCCAGCAGTGCCTGGACAGGGATGACTGAAGCTTTCTTT; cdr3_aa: CASSAWTGMTEAFF
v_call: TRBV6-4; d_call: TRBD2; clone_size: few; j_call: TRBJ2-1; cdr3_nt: TGTGCCAGCCGGACTAGCTTGGACTACAATGAGCAGTTCTTC; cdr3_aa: CASRTSLDYNEQFF
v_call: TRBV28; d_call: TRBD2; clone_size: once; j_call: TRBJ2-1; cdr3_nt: TGTGCCAGCAGGTTAGCGGGAGGTCCGACCTATGAGCAGTTCTTC; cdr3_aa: CASRLAGGPTYEQFF
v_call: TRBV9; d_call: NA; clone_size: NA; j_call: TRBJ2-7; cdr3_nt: TGTGCCAGCAGCCGCCAGGTGGGTCCCTACGAGCAGTACTTC; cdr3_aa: CASSRQVGPYEQYF
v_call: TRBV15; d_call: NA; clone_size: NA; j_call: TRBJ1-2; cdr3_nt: TGTGCCACCAGCAGGTCCCCGGAGTATGGCTACACCTTC; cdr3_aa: CATSRSPEYGYTF
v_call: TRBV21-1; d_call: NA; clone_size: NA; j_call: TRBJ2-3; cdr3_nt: TGTGCCAGCAGCACTACCAACACAGATACGCAGTATTTT; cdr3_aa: CASSTTNTDTQYF
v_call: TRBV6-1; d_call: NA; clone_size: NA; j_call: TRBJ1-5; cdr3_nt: TGTGCCAGCAGTGGGGTTTGGGGGTTTAGCAATCAGCCCCAGCATTTT; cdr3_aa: CASSGVWGFSNQPQHF
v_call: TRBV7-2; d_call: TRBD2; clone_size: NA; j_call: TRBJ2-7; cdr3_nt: TGTGCCAGCAGCGTCTTAGCGGGAGGGCCCCCAGGCGAGCAGTACTTC; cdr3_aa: CASSVLAGGPPGEQYF
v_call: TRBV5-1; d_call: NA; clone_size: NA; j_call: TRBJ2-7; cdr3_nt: TGCGCCAGCACGAGGGATCCCCTCTCCTACGAGCAGTACTTC; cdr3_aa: CASTRDPLSYEQYF
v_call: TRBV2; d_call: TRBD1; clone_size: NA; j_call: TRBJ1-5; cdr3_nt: TGTGCCAGCAGCGGACAGGGTCAAAGGCAGCCCCAGCATTTT; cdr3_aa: CASSGQGQRQPQHF
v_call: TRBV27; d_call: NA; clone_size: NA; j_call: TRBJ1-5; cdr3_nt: TGTGCCAGCAGTGTAAACAGGGTGACTAGGGAAAATTTT; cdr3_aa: CASSVNRVTRENF
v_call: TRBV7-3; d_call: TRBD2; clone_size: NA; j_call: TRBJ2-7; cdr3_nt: TGTGCCAGCAGCTTAGGGGGGAGGGCCCTCGACGAGCAGTACTTC; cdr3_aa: CASSLGGRALDEQYF
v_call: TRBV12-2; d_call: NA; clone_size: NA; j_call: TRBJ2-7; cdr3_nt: TGTGCAAGTCGCTGGACAGGGGGGGACTACGAGCAGTACTTC; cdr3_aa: CASRWTGGDYEQYF
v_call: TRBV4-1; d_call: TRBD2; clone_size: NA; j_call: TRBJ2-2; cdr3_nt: TGCGCCAGCAGCCCTCGGTCTAGCGGGACCGGGGAGCTGTTTTTT; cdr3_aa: CASSPRSSGTGELFF
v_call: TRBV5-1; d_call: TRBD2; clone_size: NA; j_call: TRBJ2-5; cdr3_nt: TGCGCCAGCAGCTGGGGGACTAGCGGGAGTGGTGAGACCCAGTACTTC; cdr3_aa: CASSWGTSGSGETQYF
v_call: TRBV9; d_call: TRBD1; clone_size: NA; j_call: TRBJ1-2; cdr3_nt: TGTGCCAGCAGCCTTCCGGGACAGCATGGCTACACCTTC; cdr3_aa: CASSLPGQHGYTF
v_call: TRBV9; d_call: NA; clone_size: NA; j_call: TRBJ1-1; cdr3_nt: TGTGCCAGCAGCGTAGCGGCTCGGACTGAAGCTTTCTTT; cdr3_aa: CASSVAARTEAFF